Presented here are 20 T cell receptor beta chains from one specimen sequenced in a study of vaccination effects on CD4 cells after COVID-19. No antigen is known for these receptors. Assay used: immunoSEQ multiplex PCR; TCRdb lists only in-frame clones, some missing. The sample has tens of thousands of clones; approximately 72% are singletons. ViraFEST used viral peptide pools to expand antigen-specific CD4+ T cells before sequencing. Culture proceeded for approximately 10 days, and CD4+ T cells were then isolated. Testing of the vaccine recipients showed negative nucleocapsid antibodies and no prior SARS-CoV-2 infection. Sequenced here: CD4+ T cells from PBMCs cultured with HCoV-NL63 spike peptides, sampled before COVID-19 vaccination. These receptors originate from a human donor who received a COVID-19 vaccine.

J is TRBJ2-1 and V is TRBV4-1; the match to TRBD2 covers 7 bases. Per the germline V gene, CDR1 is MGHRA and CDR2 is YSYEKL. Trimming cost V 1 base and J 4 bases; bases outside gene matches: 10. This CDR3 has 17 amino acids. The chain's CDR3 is CASSQGQTGGNYNEQFF. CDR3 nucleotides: TGCGCCAGCAGCCAAGGTCAGACGGGGGGAAATTACAATGAGCAGTTCTTC.

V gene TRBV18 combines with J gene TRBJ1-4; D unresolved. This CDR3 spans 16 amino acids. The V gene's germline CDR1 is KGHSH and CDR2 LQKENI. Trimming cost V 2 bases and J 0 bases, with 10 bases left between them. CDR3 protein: CASSPRETATNEKLFF. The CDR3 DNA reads TGTGCCAGCTCACCAAGGGAGACTGCAACTAATGAAAAACTGTTTTTT.

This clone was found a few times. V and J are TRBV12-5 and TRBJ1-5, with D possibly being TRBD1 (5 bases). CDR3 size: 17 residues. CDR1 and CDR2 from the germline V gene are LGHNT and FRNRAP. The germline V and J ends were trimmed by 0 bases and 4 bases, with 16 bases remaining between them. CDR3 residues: CASGLVLSGLGNQPQHF. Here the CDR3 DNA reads TGTGCTAGTGGTTTGGTACTGTCGGGGCTAGGGAATCAGCCCCAGCATTTT. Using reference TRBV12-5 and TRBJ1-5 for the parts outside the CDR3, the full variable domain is DARVTQTPRHKVTEMGQEVTMRCQPILGHNTVFWYRQTMMQGLELLAYFRNRAPLDDSGMPKDRFSAEMPDATLATLKIQPSEPRDSAVYFCASGLVLSGLGNQPQHFGDGTRLSIL.

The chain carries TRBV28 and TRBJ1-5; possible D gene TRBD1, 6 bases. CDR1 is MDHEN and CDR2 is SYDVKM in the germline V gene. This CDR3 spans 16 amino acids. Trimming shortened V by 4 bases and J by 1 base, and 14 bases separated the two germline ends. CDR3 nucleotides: TGTGCCAGCAGTTCCCCGGGGGCAGAAAGCAATCAGCCCCAGCATTTT. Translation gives CASSSPGAESNQPQHF. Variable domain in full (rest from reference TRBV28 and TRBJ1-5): DVKVTQSSRYLVKRTGEKVFLECVQDMDHENMFWYRQDPGLGLRLIYFSYDVKMKEKGDIPEGYSVSREKKERFSLILESASTNQTSMYLCASSSPGAESNQPQHFGDGTRLSIL.

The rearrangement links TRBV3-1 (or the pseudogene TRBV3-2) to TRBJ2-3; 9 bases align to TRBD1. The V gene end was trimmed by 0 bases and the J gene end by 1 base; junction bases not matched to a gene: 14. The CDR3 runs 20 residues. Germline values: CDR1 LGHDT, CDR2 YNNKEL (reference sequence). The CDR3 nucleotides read TGTGCCAGCAGCCAAGATTGGGGACAGGGTTCCCTGCGGGGCACAGATACGCAGTATTTT. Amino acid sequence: CASSQDWGQGSLRGTDTQYF.

CDR3 sequence reads: CASSLSVRDRGEKLFF. Here the CDR3 DNA reads TGTGCCAGCAGTTTATCCGTCCGGGACAGGGGTGAAAAACTGTTTTTT. This rearrangement joins TRBV27 to TRBJ1-4, with 10 bases matching TRBD1. Germline CDR1 MNHEY, CDR2 SMNVEV (reference sequence). This CDR3 region has 16 residues. The J segment lost 7 bases and the V segment lost 0 bases, leaving 5 bases of the junction unmatched.

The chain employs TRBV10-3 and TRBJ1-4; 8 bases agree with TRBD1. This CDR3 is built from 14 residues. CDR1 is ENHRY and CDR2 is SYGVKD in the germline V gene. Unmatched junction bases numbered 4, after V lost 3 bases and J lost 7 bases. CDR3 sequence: CAISDRGLSEKLFF. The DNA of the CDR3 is TGTGCCATCAGTGACAGGGGGCTAAGTGAAAAACTGTTTTTT.

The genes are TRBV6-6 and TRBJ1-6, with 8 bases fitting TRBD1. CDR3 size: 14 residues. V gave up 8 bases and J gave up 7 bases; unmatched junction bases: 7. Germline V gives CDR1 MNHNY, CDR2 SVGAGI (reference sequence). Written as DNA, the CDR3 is TGTGCCAGCGTAACCGGGACAGGCAATTCACCCCTCCACTTT. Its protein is CASVTGTGNSPLHF.

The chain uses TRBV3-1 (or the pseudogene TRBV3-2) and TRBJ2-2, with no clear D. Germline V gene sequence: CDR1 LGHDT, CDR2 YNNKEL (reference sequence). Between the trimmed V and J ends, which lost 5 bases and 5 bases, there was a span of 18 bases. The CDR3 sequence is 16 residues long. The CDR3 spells CASSLRPSGLTGELFF. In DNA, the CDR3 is TGTGCCAGCAGCTTGAGACCTTCAGGCTTGACCGGGGAGCTGTTTTTT.

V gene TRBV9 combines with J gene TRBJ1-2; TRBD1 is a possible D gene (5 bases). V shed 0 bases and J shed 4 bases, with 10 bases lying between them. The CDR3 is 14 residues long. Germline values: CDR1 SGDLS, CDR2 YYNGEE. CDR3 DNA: TGTGCCAGCAGCGTAGACGGGGACCGCTATGGCTACACCTTC. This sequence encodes CASSVDGDRYGYTF. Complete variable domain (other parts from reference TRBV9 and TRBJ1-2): DSGVTQTPKHLITATGQRVTLRCSPRSGDLSVYWYQQSLDQGLQFLIQYYNGEERAKGNILERFSAQQFPDLHSELNLSSLELGDSALYFCASSVDGDRYGYTFGSGTRLTVV.

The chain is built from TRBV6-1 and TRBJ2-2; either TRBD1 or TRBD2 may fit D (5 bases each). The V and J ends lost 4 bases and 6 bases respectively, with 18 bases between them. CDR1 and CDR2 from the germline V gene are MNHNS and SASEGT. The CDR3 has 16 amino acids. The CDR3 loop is CASSAPTRGVPGELFF. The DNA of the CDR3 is TGTGCCAGCAGTGCTCCTACGCGAGGGGTCCCCGGGGAGCTGTTTTTT.

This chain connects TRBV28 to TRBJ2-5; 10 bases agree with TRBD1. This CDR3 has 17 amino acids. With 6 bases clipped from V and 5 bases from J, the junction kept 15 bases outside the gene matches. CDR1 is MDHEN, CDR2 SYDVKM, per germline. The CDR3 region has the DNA TGTGCCAGCAGCTCTCCCCTGGGACAGGGGAACCGGGAGACCCAGTACTTC. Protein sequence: CASSSPLGQGNRETQYF.

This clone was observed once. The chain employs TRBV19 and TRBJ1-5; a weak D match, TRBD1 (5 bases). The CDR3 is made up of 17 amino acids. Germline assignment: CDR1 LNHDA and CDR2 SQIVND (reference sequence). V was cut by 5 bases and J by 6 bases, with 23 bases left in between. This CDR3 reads CASSPYGGDSGGQPQHF. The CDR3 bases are TGTGCCAGTAGTCCTTATGGGGGGGACTCGGGGGGTCAGCCCCAGCATTTT.

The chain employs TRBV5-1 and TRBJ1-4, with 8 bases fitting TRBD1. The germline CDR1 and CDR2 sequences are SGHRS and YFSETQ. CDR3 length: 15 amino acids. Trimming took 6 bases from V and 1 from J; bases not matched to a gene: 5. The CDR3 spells CASTVQGETNEKLFF. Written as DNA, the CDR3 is TGCGCCAGCACCGTACAGGGGGAAACTAATGAAAAACTGTTTTTT.

This chain's CDR3 is CASTSQGSNTEAFF. The CDR3, as DNA: TGTGCCAGCACTTCTCAGGGATCGAACACTGAAGCTTTCTTT. The chain couples TRBV2 to TRBJ1-1, with a weak D call TRBD1 (5 bases). V lost 7 bases to trimming and J lost 1 base, with 13 bases between them. Germline V CDR1 and CDR2: SNHLY, FYNNEI. The CDR3 is 14 residues long.

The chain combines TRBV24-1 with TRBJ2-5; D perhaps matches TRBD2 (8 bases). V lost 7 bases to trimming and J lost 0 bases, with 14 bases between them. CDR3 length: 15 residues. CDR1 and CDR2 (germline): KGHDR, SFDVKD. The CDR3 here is CATSSGGQYQETQYF. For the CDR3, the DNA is TGTGCCACCAGCAGCGGGGGACAGTACCAAGAGACCCAGTACTTC.

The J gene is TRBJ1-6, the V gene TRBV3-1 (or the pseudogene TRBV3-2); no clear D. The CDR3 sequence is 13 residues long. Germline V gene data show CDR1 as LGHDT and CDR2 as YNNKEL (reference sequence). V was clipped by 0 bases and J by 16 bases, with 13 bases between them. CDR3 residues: CASSQDLMQRLHF. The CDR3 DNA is TGTGCCAGCAGCCAAGATCTTATGCAGCGGCTCCACTTT.

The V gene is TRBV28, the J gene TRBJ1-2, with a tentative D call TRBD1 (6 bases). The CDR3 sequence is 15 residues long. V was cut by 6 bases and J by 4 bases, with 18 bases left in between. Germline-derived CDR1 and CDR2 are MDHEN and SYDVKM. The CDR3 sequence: CASSLGGTVFYGYTF. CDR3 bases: TGTGCCAGCAGCCTTGGGGGCACTGTCTTCTATGGCTACACCTTC.

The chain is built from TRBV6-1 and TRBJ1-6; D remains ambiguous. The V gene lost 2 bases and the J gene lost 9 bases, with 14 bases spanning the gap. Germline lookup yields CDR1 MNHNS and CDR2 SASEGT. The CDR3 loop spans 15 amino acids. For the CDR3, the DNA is TGTGCCAGCAGTGAAAGGGTACAAGGGCTTTCACCCCTCCACTTT. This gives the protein CASSERVQGLSPLHF.

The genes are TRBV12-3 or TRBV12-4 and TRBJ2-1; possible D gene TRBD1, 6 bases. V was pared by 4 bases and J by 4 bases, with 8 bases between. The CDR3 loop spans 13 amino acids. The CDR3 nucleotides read TGTGCCAGCAGTTCCGGACAGTACAATGAGCAGTTCTTC. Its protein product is CASSSGQYNEQFF.